This T cell receptor beta chain originates from a study of identical twins. This clonotype was seen only a few times. The authors used template switching to add a universal primer site and gave cDNA unique molecular identifiers. MiXCR, run by TCRdb on the 5' RACE reads, gives a single entry per CDR3 protein. The repertoire has hundreds of thousands of distinct CDR3 sequences, around a sixth of them found once; the top ten carry around 14%. The sample was also reused in another study, on T cells expressing NK-cell markers. From that paper: The CD3+CD56-NKG2C+ fraction of a handful of donors was likewise dominated by these clonotypes.

This TCR was sampled from a woman between 18 and 29 years old in good health. The source material was PBMCs.

The CDR3 spells CASSDRRTTGELFF. The CDR3, as DNA: TGTGCCAGCTCGGACAGGCGCACCACCGGGGAGCTGTTTTTT. J is TRBJ2-2 and V is TRBV18; 7 bases line up with TRBD1. In germline, CDR1 is KGHSH, CDR2 LQKENI. This CDR3 spans 14 amino acids. Trimming took 6 bases from V and 4 from J; bases not matched to a gene: 5.